Sequencing of this TCR beta chain was carried out in a study of beta chain features in type 1 diabetes. The CDR3 consists of 14 residues. CDR1 and CDR2 (germline): SNHLY, FYNNEI. Trimming cost V 7 bases and J 1 base, with 14 bases left between them. There are a few counts of this clone. Its antigen is not known. The sequenced template was cDNA made from the entire isolated RNA. Assay: immunoSEQ multiplex PCR; the TCRdb copy retains only in-frame clones and omits some. The data hold over 600,000 clones, with around an eighth observed a single time. Purity exceeded 98% in all sorted populations. Study-wide results and limits: Shorter TCRB CDR3s, moderately but significantly so, were found in Type 1 diabetes patients in all four CD4+ subsets. In comparison with healthy donors, patients had naive, central memory and Treg TCRB repertoires that appeared more similar. Individuals with type 1 diabetes displayed fewer insertions and more deletions at VDJ junctions.

The specimen sequenced was naive CD4+ T cells from blood. This chain joins TRBV2 and TRBJ2-7; no reliable D call. This clonotype was sampled from a man aged 25-45 years with type 1 diabetes. The CDR3 DNA follows: TGTGCCAGCATATGGGCCCAAACGTCCTACGAGCAGTACTTC. This sequence encodes CASIWAQTSYEQYF.